One and the same sample provided the 26 T cell receptor beta chains below, sequenced in a study of T cell responses to AZD1222 COVID-19 vaccine. TCRdb's table, derived via immunoSEQ multiplex PCR, lists solely in-frame clones and lacks some. The table includes 150,000 to 200,000 clones, 90% to 95% detected once. The sequencing used peripheral blood, collected 28 days after the second AZD1222 dose. The receptor set was obtained from an adult who received the AZD1222 COVID-19 vaccine.

CDR3 sequence reads: CSVDLGTLRDQYF. The DNA for the CDR3 is TGCAGCGTTGATCTTGGCACCCTGCGAGACCAGTACTTC. The chain recombines TRBV29-1 with TRBJ2-5; D is unresolved. Trimming stripped 3 bases from V and 10 bases from J, with 18 bases between. There are 13 residues in the CDR3. Germline V CDR1 and CDR2: SQVTM, ANQGSEA.

This chain joins TRBV30 and TRBJ1-1; possible D gene TRBD1, 5 bases. This CDR3 spans 13 amino acids. Between the trimmed V and J ends, which lost 4 bases and 10 bases, there was a span of 19 bases. Germline V gives CDR1 GTSNPN, CDR2 SVGIG (reference sequence). The CDR3 spells CAWTLGGGDPAFF. CDR3 nucleotides: TGTGCCTGGACTTTAGGTGGGGGGGACCCAGCTTTCTTT.

The chain recombines TRBV5-1 with TRBJ2-5, with D perhaps TRBD2 (5 bases). This CDR3 has 14 residues. Deletions cut 6 bases from V and 2 bases from J, with 14 bases between. Germline CDR1 SGHRS, CDR2 YFSETQ. CDR3 sequence (DNA): TGCGCCAGCACCCTCAGGAGCGGACAAGAGACCCAGTACTTC. Residues: CASTLRSGQETQYF.

The chain is built from TRBV11-1 and TRBJ2-3; D is unresolved. Germline V gene lookup returns CDR1 SGHAT and CDR2 FQDESV (reference sequence). The CDR3 extends over 15 amino acids. Trimming took 5 bases from V and 5 from J, leaving 17 bases between them. Written as DNA, the CDR3 is TGTGCCAGCAGCCTTGCCTGGCAGCGACTAGATACGCAGTATTTT. Translation gives CASSLAWQRLDTQYF.

The chain has TRBV28 and TRBJ2-2; no firm D call. V lost 2 bases, J lost 4 bases, and 14 bases lay in between. This CDR3 region has 16 residues. Germline assignment: CDR1 MDHEN and CDR2 SYDVKM. The CDR3, as DNA: TGTGCCAGCAGTTTAACCGGGCCCCCGGGCACCGGGGAGCTGTTTTTT. Residues: CASSLTGPPGTGELFF.

The rearrangement joins TRBV4-1 to TRBJ2-1; 8 bases map to TRBD2. The germline gives CDR1 MGHRA, CDR2 YSYEKL. The CDR3 covers 15 residues. J gave up 5 bases and V 1 base, and 4 bases lay outside the gene matches. In DNA form, the CDR3 reads TGCGCCAGCAGCCAAGTAATAGCGGGAAACAATGAGCAGTTCTTC. It yields the protein CASSQVIAGNNEQFF.

The chain is built from TRBV18 and TRBJ2-1; 7 bases map to TRBD1. Trimming removed 3 bases from V and 10 bases from J; junction bases left unmatched: 3. CDR3 length: 12 amino acids. CDR1 is KGHSH and CDR2 is LQKENI in the germline V gene. CDR3 residues: CASSPPGQEQFF. CDR3 nucleotides: TGTGCCAGCTCACCCCCGGGACAGGAGCAGTTCTTC. The variable domain in full, with the rest retrieved from reference TRBV18 and TRBJ2-1, is NAGVMQNPRHLVRRRGQEARLRCSPMKGHSHVYWYRQLPEEGLKFMVYLQKENIIDESGMPKERFSAEFPKEGPSILRIQQVVRGDSAAYFCASSPPGQEQFFGPGTRLTVL.

The chain is built from TRBV6-5 and TRBJ1-3; tentatively, D is TRBD1 (5 bases). The CDR3 covers 15 residues. The germline gives CDR1 MNHEY, CDR2 SVGAGI. With 2 bases removed from V and 9 bases from J, the gap between germline ends came to 17 bases. The CDR3 DNA sequence: TGTGCCAGCAGTTACACCTCGGACCTGAGGGGCACCATATATTTT. Translation: CASSYTSDLRGTIYF.

This clone has just a few counts. The gene calls are TRBV18 and TRBJ1-5, with D possibly matching TRBD1 (5 bases). Per the germline V gene, CDR1 is KGHSH and CDR2 is LQKENI. The CDR3 has 15 residues. Trimming removed 3 bases from V and 0 bases from J, with 9 bases in between. The CDR3 region has the DNA TGTGCCAGCTCACCCCTGGGGGGTAGCAATCAGCCCCAGCATTTT. Translating gives CASSPLGGSNQPQHF.

This chain uses TRBV7-2 with TRBJ1-1; D unclear. The CDR3 sequence is 16 residues long. CDR1 is SGHTA and CDR2 is FQGNSA in the germline V gene. Trimming took 0 bases from V and 2 from J, leaving 13 bases between them. This CDR3 reads CASSLARGYTNTEAFF. As DNA, the CDR3 is TGTGCCAGCAGCTTAGCTCGGGGATATACCAACACTGAAGCTTTCTTT.

The J gene is TRBJ2-7, the V gene TRBV9, with TRBD2 identical over 14 bases. CDR3 length equals 20 residues. V shed 4 bases and J 4 bases; nucleotides not matched to a gene: 19. Germline V CDR1 and CDR2: SGDLS, YYNGEE. The CDR3 DNA reads as TGTGCCAGCAGCAAAACTGGGGGACTAGCGGGAGACCGCCTGAGGTACGAGCAGTACTTC. This codes for CASSKTGGLAGDRLRYEQYF.

The chain links TRBV7-2 to TRBJ2-1, with D perhaps being TRBD1 or TRBD2 (5 bases each). This CDR3 has 15 residues. Germline V gene data show CDR1 as SGHTA and CDR2 as FQGNSA. V was pared by 1 base and J by 2 bases, with 9 bases between. CDR3 DNA: TGTGCCAGCAGCTTAGGGGGGTCCGCCTACAATGAGCAGTTCTTC. Translating it yields CASSLGGSAYNEQFF.

V is TRBV5-1 and J is TRBJ1-3; the D is unclear. V lost 6 bases and J 3 bases, leaving 13 bases between the germline ends. There are 14 residues in the CDR3. Germline loops: CDR1 SGHRS, CDR2 YFSETQ. DNA of the CDR3: TGCGCCAGCACCCCATCCCCTGGTGGAAACACCATATATTTT. Translation: CASTPSPGGNTIYF.

The J gene is TRBJ1-3, the V gene TRBV5-1; 8 bases are a match to TRBD1. The germline gives CDR1 SGHRS, CDR2 YFSETQ. J was trimmed by 0 bases and V by 1 base; bases with no gene match: 6. The CDR3 covers 17 residues. CDR3 sequence (DNA): TGCGCCAGCAGCTTGAGTCCCGGGACAGGCTCTGGAAACACCATATATTTT. This gives the protein CASSLSPGTGSGNTIYF.

The chain is built from TRBV4-2 and TRBJ2-4; 9 positions agree with TRBD2. Germline V gene lookup returns CDR1 LGHNA and CDR2 YNFKEQ. The CDR3 is made up of 18 amino acids. V lost 0 bases to trimming and J lost 0 bases; unmatched junction nucleotides: 6. CDR3 protein: CASSQEGSGSVAKNIQYF. Here the CDR3 DNA reads TGTGCCAGCAGCCAAGAAGGTAGCGGGAGTGTAGCCAAAAACATTCAGTACTTC.

The chain has TRBV28 and TRBJ1-1; possible D gene TRBD1, 5 bases. Germline assignment: CDR1 MDHEN and CDR2 SYDVKM. Trimming took 6 bases from V and 1 from J, leaving 18 bases between them. The CDR3 is made up of 16 amino acids. CDR3 bases: TGTGCCAGCAGATCGCTAAAGACAGAAAAGAACACTGAAGCTTTCTTT. Amino acid sequence: CASRSLKTEKNTEAFF.

The CDR3 is CASSELRLEIAKNIQYF. The CDR3 coding sequence is TGTGCCAGCAGTGAACTGCGCCTAGAAATAGCCAAAAACATTCAGTACTTC. The V gene is TRBV2, the J gene TRBJ2-4; D unresolved. Trimming cost V 2 bases and J 0 bases, with 14 bases left between them. This CDR3 is 17 amino acids long. Germline loops: CDR1 SNHLY, CDR2 FYNNEI.

This chain connects TRBV28 to TRBJ1-5, with 8 nucleotides matching TRBD1. V was pared by 6 bases and J by 5 bases, with 6 bases of the junction left unmatched. CDR1 is MDHEN and CDR2 is SYDVKM in the germline V gene. The CDR3 spans 14 residues. The CDR3 loop is CASRSRTGYQPQHF. DNA of the CDR3: TGTGCCAGCAGATCTAGGACAGGGTATCAGCCCCAGCATTTT.

The chain links TRBV6-6 to TRBJ1-2, with 7 bases aligning to TRBD1. From germline, CDR1 is MNHNY and CDR2 SVGAGI (reference sequence). Trimming removed 2 bases from V and 4 bases from J; junction bases left unmatched: 7. This CDR3 region has 15 residues. This chain's CDR3 is CASSYGGQQTYGYTF. The CDR3 nucleotides are TGTGCCAGCAGTTACGGGGGACAGCAGACCTATGGCTACACCTTC.

This clone was found once. The chain links TRBV12-3 or TRBV12-4 to TRBJ1-1; D is possibly TRBD1 (5 bases). The CDR3 has 13 residues. The V gene lost 1 base and the J gene lost 8 bases, with 11 bases spanning the gap. In DNA, the CDR3 is TGTGCCAGCAGTTTAGATGGGGGGAGAGAAGCTTTCTTT. As protein: CASSLDGGREAFF.

J is TRBJ2-1 and V is TRBV6-2 or TRBV6-3; 7 bases agree with TRBD2. The J segment lost 6 bases and the V segment lost 4 bases, leaving 9 bases of the junction unmatched. The CDR3 contains 15 residues. Looked up from germline, CDR1 is MNHEY and CDR2 is SVGEGT. CDR3 residues: CASSLDPGGLNEQFF. In DNA, the CDR3 is TGTGCCAGCAGTTTGGATCCGGGGGGACTCAATGAGCAGTTCTTC.

The rearrangement uses TRBV9 and TRBJ2-1; D remains unclear. This CDR3 region has 17 residues. V was shortened by 4 bases and J by 3 bases, with 20 bases between the two germline ends. CDR1 is SGDLS and CDR2 is YYNGEE in the germline V gene. CDR3 DNA sequence: TGTGCCAGCAGCCCTCGATTAGGGAACGAATACTACAATGAGCAGTTCTTC. This translates into CASSPRLGNEYYNEQFF.

The chain combines TRBV7-3 with TRBJ1-1; tentative D call: TRBD1 (5 bases). Trimming took off 0 bases at V and 1 base at J, with 9 bases between the two ends. The CDR3 has 15 amino acids. In germline, CDR1 is SGHTA, CDR2 FQGTGA. This CDR3 is CASSLTGGANTEAFF. DNA of the CDR3: TGTGCCAGCAGCTTAACAGGAGGGGCGAACACTGAAGCTTTCTTT.

The rearrangement uses TRBV24-1 and TRBJ2-7; D may correspond to TRBD1 or TRBD2 (5 bases each). Germline CDR1 reads KGHDR; CDR2 reads SFDVKD. The CDR3 length is 13 residues. Deletions cut 4 bases from V and 7 bases from J, with 13 bases between. This chain's CDR3 is CATSEPGRGEQYF. The CDR3 DNA is TGTGCCACCAGTGAACCGGGACGAGGGGAGCAGTACTTC.

The chain carries TRBV20-1 and TRBJ2-1, with TRBD2 matching 7 bases. V shed 3 bases and J 4 bases; nucleotides not matched to a gene: 6. This CDR3 region has 14 residues. Germline CDR1 is DFQATT and CDR2 is SNEGSKA (reference sequence). The CDR3 loop reads CSASRAGVYNEQFF. Written as DNA, the CDR3 is TGCAGTGCTAGTAGGGCGGGAGTATACAATGAGCAGTTCTTC.

V and J are TRBV30 and TRBJ1-1; no clear D. V gave up 3 bases and J gave up 2 bases, with 7 bases separating them. The CDR3 is 12 residues long. Germline V CDR1 and CDR2: GTSNPN, SVGIG (reference sequence). The CDR3 protein is CAWRSGNTEAFF. The CDR3 bases are TGTGCCTGGAGATCAGGTAACACTGAAGCTTTCTTT.